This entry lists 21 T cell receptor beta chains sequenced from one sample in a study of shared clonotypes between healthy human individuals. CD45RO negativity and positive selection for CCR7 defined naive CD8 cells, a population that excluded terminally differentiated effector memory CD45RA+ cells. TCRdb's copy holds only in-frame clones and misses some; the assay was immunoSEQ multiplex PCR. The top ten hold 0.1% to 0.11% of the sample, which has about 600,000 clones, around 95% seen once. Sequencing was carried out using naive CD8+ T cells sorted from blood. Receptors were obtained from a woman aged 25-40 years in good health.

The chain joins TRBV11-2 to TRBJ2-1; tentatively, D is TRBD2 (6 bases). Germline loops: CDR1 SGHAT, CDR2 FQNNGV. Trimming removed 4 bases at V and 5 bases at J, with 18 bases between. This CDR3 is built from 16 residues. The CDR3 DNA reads TGTGCCAGCAGCTCCAAGACTAGGCCGCCCCACAATGAGCAGTTCTTC. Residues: CASSSKTRPPHNEQFF.

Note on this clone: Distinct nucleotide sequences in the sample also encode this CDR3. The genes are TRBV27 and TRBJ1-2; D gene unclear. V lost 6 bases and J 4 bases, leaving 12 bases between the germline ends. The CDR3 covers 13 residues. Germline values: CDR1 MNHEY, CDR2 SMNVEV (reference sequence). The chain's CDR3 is CASSYGRSYGYTF. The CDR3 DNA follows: TGTGCCAGCAGCTACGGACGGTCCTATGGCTACACCTTC.

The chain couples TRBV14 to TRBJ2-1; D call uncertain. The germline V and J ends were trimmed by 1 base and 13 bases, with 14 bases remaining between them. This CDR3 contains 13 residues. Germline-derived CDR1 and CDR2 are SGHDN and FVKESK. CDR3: CASSQGPRTPQFF. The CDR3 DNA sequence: TGTGCCAGCAGCCAAGGGCCTCGGACCCCCCAGTTCTTC.

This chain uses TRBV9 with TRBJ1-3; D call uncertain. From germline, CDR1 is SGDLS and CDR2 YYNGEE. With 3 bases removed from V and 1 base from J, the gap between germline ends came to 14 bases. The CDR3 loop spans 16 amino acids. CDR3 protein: CASSAHNGNSGNTIYF. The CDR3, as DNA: TGTGCCAGCAGCGCTCATAACGGGAATTCTGGAAACACCATATATTTT.

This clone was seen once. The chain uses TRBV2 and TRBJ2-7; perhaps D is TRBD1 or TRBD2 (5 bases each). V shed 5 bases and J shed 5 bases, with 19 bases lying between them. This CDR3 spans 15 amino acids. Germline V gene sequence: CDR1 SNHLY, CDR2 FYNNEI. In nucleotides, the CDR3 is TGTGCCAGCAGTCACCTAATCGGGACCATGCACGAGCAGTACTTC. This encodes CASSHLIGTMHEQYF.

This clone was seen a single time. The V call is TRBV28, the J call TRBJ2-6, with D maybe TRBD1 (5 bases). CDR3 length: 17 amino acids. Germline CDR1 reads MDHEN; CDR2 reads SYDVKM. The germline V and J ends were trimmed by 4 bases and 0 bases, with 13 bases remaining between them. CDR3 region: CASSSPDRVSGANVLTF. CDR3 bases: TGTGCCAGCAGTTCCCCTGACAGAGTCTCTGGGGCCAACGTCCTGACTTTC. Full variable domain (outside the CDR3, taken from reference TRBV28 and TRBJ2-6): DVKVTQSSRYLVKRTGEKVFLECVQDMDHENMFWYRQDPGLGLRLIYFSYDVKMKEKGDIPEGYSVSREKKERFSLILESASTNQTSMYLCASSSPDRVSGANVLTFGAGSRLTVL.

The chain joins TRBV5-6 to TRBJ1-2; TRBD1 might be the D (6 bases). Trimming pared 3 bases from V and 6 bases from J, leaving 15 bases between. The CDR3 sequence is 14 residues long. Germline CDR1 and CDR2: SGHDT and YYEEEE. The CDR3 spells CASSSEGGWDGYTF. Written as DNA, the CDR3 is TGTGCCAGCAGCTCGGAGGGGGGATGGGATGGCTACACCTTC.

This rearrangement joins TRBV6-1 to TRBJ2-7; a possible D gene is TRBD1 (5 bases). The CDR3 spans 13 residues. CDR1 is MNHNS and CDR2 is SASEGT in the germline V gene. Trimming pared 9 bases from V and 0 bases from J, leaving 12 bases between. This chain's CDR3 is CASMDTLSYEQYF. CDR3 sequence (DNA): TGTGCCAGTATGGACACCCTCTCCTACGAGCAGTACTTC.

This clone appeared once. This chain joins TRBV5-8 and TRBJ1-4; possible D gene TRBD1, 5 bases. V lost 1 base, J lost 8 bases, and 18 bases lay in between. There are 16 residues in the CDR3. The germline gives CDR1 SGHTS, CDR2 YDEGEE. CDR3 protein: CASSLRGGAKAEKLFF. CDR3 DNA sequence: TGTGCCAGCAGCTTGCGCGGCGGGGCCAAGGCCGAAAAACTGTTTTTT.

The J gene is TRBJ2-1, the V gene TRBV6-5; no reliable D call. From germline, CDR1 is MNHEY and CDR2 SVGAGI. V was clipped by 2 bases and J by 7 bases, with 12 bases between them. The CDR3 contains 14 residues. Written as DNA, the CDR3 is TGTGCCAGCAGTTACACCGACCCCGGGAATGAGCAGTTCTTC. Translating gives CASSYTDPGNEQFF.

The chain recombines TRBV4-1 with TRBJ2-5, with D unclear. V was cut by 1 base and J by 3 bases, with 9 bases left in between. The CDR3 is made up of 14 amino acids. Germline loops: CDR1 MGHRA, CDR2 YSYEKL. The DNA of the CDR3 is TGCGCCAGCAGCCAAGTGGGCAGAAAAGAGACCCAGTACTTC. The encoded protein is CASSQVGRKETQYF.

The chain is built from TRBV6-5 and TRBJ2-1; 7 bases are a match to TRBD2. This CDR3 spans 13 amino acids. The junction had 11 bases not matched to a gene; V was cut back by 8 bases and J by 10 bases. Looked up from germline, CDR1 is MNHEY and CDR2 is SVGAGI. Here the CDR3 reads CASQPGTTREQFF. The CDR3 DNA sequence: TGTGCCAGCCAACCCGGGACTACCAGGGAGCAGTTCTTC.

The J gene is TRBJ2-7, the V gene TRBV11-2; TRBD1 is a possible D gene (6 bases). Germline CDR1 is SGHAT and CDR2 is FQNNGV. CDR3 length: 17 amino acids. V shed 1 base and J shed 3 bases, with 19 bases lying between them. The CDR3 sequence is CASSLAPQLEGVYEQYF. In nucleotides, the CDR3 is TGTGCCAGCAGCTTAGCCCCCCAGCTAGAGGGGGTCTACGAGCAGTACTTC.

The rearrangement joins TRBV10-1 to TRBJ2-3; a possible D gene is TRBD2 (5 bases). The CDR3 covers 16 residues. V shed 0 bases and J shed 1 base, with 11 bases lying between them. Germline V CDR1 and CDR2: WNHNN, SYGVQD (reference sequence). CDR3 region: CASSESNTGGTDTQYF. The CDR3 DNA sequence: TGCGCCAGCAGTGAGTCGAACACCGGGGGCACAGATACGCAGTATTTT.

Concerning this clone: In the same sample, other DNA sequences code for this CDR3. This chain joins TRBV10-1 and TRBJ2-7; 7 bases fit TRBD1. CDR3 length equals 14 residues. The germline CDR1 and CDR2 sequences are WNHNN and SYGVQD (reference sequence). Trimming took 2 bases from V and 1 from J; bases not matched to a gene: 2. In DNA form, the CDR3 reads TGCGCCAGCAGTGAGGCAGGGGGATCCTACGAGCAGTACTTC. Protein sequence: CASSEAGGSYEQYF.

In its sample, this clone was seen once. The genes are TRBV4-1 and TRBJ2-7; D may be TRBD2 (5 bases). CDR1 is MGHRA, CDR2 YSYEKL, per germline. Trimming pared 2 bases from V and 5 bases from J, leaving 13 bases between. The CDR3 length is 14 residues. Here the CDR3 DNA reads TGCGCCAGCAGCCAACGCGGTGGGAGCAACGAGCAGTACTTC. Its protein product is CASSQRGGSNEQYF.

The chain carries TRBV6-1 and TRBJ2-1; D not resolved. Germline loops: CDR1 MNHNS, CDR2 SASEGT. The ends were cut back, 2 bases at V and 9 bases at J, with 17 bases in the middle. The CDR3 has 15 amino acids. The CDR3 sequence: CASSEISARIPEQFF. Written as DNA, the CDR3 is TGTGCCAGCAGTGAAATTTCAGCTAGGATCCCTGAGCAGTTCTTC.

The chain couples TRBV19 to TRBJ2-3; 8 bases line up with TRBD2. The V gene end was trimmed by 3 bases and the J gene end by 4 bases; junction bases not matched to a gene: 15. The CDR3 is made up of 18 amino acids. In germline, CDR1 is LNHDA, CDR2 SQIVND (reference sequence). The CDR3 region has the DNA TGTGCCAGTAGTATTGATCGAGGGAGCGGGAGCGTAGCAGATACGCAGTATTTT. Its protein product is CASSIDRGSGSVADTQYF.

The CDR3, as DNA: TGTGCCAGCAGCTTAGGGGGCGGGATCCTCTCTCAGGAGCAGTTCTTC. Its protein is CASSLGGGILSQEQFF. V gene TRBV7-9 combines with J gene TRBJ2-1, with D perhaps matching TRBD2 (6 bases). The CDR3 length is 16 residues. Germline CDR1 is SEHNR and CDR2 is FQNEAQ (reference sequence). Trimming took 1 base from V and 10 from J, leaving 20 bases between them.

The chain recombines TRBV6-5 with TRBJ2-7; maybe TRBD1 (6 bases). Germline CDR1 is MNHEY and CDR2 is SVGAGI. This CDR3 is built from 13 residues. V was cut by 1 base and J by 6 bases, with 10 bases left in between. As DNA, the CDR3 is TGTGCCAGCAGTTACTTTACAGGGCTCGAGCAGTACTTC. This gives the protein CASSYFTGLEQYF.

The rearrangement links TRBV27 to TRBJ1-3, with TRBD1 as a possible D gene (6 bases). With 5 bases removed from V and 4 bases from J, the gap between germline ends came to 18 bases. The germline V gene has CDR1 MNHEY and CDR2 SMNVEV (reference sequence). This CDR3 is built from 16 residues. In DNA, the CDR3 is TGTGCCAGCAGTCCCTCTGTTGCAGGGGAAGGAAACACCATATATTTT. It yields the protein CASSPSVAGEGNTIYF.